These 32 T cell receptor beta chains originate from one sample sequenced in a study of metastatic and nonmetastatic thyroid tumors. TCRdb recomputed clones from the PCR reads via MiXCR. The table shows around 21,000 clones, with approximately 37% occurring only once. No treatment had been given to any patient before thyroid surgery. Sequenced input: tumor tissue. Receptors were obtained from a female donor with papillary thyroid cancer or a benign thyroid nodule (not recorded which). Some clones in this sample may be carry-over from other donors' samples.

DNA of the CDR3: TGCAGCGTTGATGAACAAGGGGGGCCACTAGAGACCCAGTACTTC. It codes for CSVDEQGGPLETQYF. The genes are TRBV29-1 and TRBJ2-5; D may match TRBD1 or TRBD2 (6 bases each). The V end lost 3 bases, the J end lost 4 bases, and 18 bases lay between the germline ends. CDR3 length: 15 residues. Germline V gene sequence: CDR1 SQVTM, CDR2 ANQGSEA.

The chain joins TRBV6-5 to TRBJ1-1; perhaps TRBD1 as D (6 bases). Germline CDR1 reads MNHEY; CDR2 reads SVGAGI. Trimming pared 5 bases from V and 1 base from J, leaving 8 bases between. The CDR3 is 13 residues long. The CDR3 nucleotides read TGTGCCAGCAGTAACAGGGAGAACACTGAAGCTTTCTTT. Translated: CASSNRENTEAFF.

The CDR3 loop reads CASSQDRGRGNEAFF. As DNA, the CDR3 is TGCGCCAGCAGCCAAGACCGGGGACGAGGGAATGAAGCTTTCTTT. The chain employs TRBV4-3 and TRBJ1-1, with D perhaps TRBD1 (5 bases). The CDR3 is made up of 15 amino acids. The V and J ends lost 0 bases and 7 bases respectively, with 15 bases between them. Germline CDR1 is LGHNA and CDR2 is YSLEER.

This clone was observed many times. The chain couples TRBV6-1 to TRBJ1-1; 11 nucleotides agree with TRBD1. CDR1 and CDR2 (germline): MNHNS, SASEGT. Losses at the gene ends were 6 bases for V and 5 bases for J; bases not matched to a gene: 5. The CDR3 contains 14 residues. In nucleotides, the CDR3 is TGTGCCAGCAGGACCGGGACAGGGGGGACTGAAGCTTTCTTT. Amino acid sequence: CASRTGTGGTEAFF.

This chain joins TRBV6-1 and TRBJ2-1; D gene unclear. The length of the CDR3 is 12 residues. Between the trimmed V and J ends, which lost 4 bases and 4 bases, there was a span of 5 bases. The germline V gene encodes CDR1 MNHNS and CDR2 SASEGT. DNA for the CDR3: TGTGCCAGCAGTGCGTTATACAATGAGCAGTTCTTC. This codes for CASSALYNEQFF.

This chain uses TRBV6-2 or TRBV6-3 with TRBJ2-1; D possibly corresponds to TRBD2 (6 bases). V lost 0 bases and J lost 5, with 23 bases in between. Germline V gene data show CDR1 as MNHEY and CDR2 as SVGEGT. This CDR3 contains 19 residues. In DNA, the CDR3 is TGTGCCAGCAGTTACTCGGGGACTGGGTATTTCCGCGGGGACAATGAGCAGTTCTTC. Translation gives CASSYSGTGYFRGDNEQFF.

The CDR3 loop reads CASGDYGYTF. The DNA of the CDR3 is TGTGCCAGCGGGGACTATGGCTACACCTTC. The V call is TRBV28, the J call TRBJ1-2, with D hard to call. Germline CDR1 is MDHEN and CDR2 is SYDVKM. V gave up 8 bases and J gave up 3 bases, with 4 bases separating them. The CDR3 has 10 amino acids.

The chain has TRBV28 and TRBJ2-7; the match to TRBD1 covers 8 bases. Germline CDR1 is MDHEN and CDR2 is SYDVKM. The CDR3 consists of 13 residues. Trimming removed 4 bases from V and 1 base from J; junction bases left unmatched: 0. Here the CDR3 DNA reads TGTGCCAGCAGTTGGGACAGGTCCTACGAGCAGTACTTC. It is translated as CASSWDRSYEQYF.

This clone was counted between two and nine times. V usage is TRBV19 and J usage is TRBJ2-1, with D possibly TRBD2 on 7 matching bases. Germline CDR1 and CDR2: LNHDA and SQIVND (reference sequence). This CDR3 contains 15 residues. Trimming removed 5 bases from V and 6 bases from J, with 17 bases in between. The CDR3 DNA reads TGTGCCAGTAGTTTTTGGGCGGGGGCCCCCAATGAGCAGTTCTTC. This encodes CASSFWAGAPNEQFF.

This clone was observed a single time. V is TRBV20-1 and J is TRBJ1-1; 9 bases agree with TRBD1. The V segment lost 1 base and the J segment 1 base; nucleotides outside the gene matches: 4. Germline V gene data show CDR1 as DFQATT and CDR2 as SNEGSKA (reference sequence). The CDR3 is made up of 15 amino acids. CDR3 region: CSARGTGAPNTEAFF. The CDR3 DNA sequence: TGCAGTGCTAGAGGGACAGGGGCTCCGAACACTGAAGCTTTCTTT.

The chain has TRBV7-8 and TRBJ2-1, with D unclear. With 3 bases removed from V and 5 bases from J, the gap between germline ends came to 11 bases. CDR3 length: 14 residues. Germline V CDR1 and CDR2: SGHVS, FQNEAQ. For the CDR3, the DNA is TGTGCCAGCAGCTTGTTAACCGCGCACAATGAGCAGTTCTTC. Encoded protein: CASSLLTAHNEQFF.

This clone turned up a few times. This chain connects TRBV28 to TRBJ1-5; D is ambiguous. This CDR3 is 12 amino acids long. Germline-derived CDR1 and CDR2 are MDHEN and SYDVKM. Trimming pared 5 bases from V and 4 bases from J, leaving 6 bases between. This CDR3 is CASSRQNQPQHF. CDR3 DNA: TGTGCCAGCAGTCGGCAGAATCAGCCCCAGCATTTT.

This chain uses TRBV10-1 with TRBJ2-2; D is possibly TRBD2 (5 bases). Germline V gives CDR1 WNHNN, CDR2 SYGVQD (reference sequence). This CDR3 comprises 13 residues. Trimming took 6 bases from V and 1 from J, leaving 6 bases between them. The CDR3 DNA follows: TGCGCCAGCAGACTAGGGAACACCGGGGAGCTGTTTTTT. Encoded protein: CASRLGNTGELFF.

This clone was detected only a few times. V gene TRBV6-4 combines with J gene TRBJ2-2; D is ambiguous. V was trimmed by 5 bases and J by 0 bases, leaving 16 bases between them. Germline CDR1 and CDR2: MRHNA and SNTAGT. The CDR3 extends over 17 amino acids. DNA for the CDR3: TGTGCCAGCAGTTACAATTTGGTGAGAGCGAACACCGGGGAGCTGTTTTTT. Residues: CASSYNLVRANTGELFF.

Only a few counts were recorded for this clone. A junction end diverges from the germline sequence, so it may reflect a read error. V usage is TRBV19 and J usage is TRBJ1-2; D unresolved. The CDR3 runs 15 residues. From germline, CDR1 is LNHDA and CDR2 SQIVND (reference sequence). Written as DNA, the CDR3 is TGTGCCAGTAATATAGATACCCGAGAAGGCTATGGCTACACCTTC. As protein: CASNIDTREGYGYTF. The full variable domain, in which reference TRBV19 and TRBJ1-2 provide the parts outside the CDR3, is DGGITQSPKYLFRKEGQNVTLSCEQNLNHDAMYWYRQDPGQGLRLIYYSQIVNDFQKGDIAEGYSVSREKKESFPLTVTSAQKNPTAFYLCASNIDTREGYGYTFGSGTRLTVV.

About this clone itself: The same CDR3 is also encoded by other DNA sequences in this sample. The rearrangement joins TRBV5-6 to TRBJ1-3; D gene uncertain. CDR3 length: 15 residues. V lost 0 bases, J lost 0 bases, and 7 bases lay in between. Germline V gene lookup returns CDR1 SGHDT and CDR2 YYEEEE. The CDR3 reads CASSLERTSGNTIYF. CDR3 sequence (DNA): TGTGCCAGCAGCTTGGAACGGACCTCTGGAAACACCATATATTTT.

The rearrangement links TRBV28 to TRBJ1-2, with 7 bases aligning to TRBD1. V was pared by 2 bases and J by 2 bases, with 11 bases of the junction left unmatched. CDR1 is MDHEN and CDR2 is SYDVKM in the germline V gene. The CDR3 length is 17 residues. In nucleotides, the CDR3 is TGTGCCAGCAGTTTAGGACGGACAGGCCAGATAAACTATGGCTACACCTTC. It translates to CASSLGRTGQINYGYTF.

The chain carries TRBV20-1 and TRBJ2-7; TRBD1 agrees at 11 bases. Germline CDR1 and CDR2: DFQATT and SNEGSKA (reference sequence). This CDR3 has 12 residues. CDR3 DNA: TGCGTTGCCGGGACAGGGGGCTACGAGCAGTACTTC. This gives the protein CVAGTGGYEQYF.

The chain couples TRBV5-1 to TRBJ1-2; possibly TRBD1 for D (5 bases). Germline CDR1 is SGHRS and CDR2 is YFSETQ. This CDR3 has 13 residues. The V end lost 0 bases, the J end lost 10 bases, and 13 bases lay between the germline ends. The CDR3 here is CASSLGGNGVYTF. CDR3 coding DNA: TGCGCCAGCAGCTTGGGGGGGAACGGAGTCTACACCTTC.

A word on this clone: Because the CDR3's place on the DNA is in doubt, the DNA is left out and the CDR3 is given as listed by TCRdb. The chain couples TRBV11-2 to TRBJ1-2; TRBD1 is the table's D call, not checked against the DNA. The CDR3 has 13 amino acids, counting both end residues. Germline assignment: CDR1 SGHAT and CDR2 FQNNGV. The CDR3 here is CASSVGQGTDHTF.

This clone was detected only once. The V gene is TRBV20-1, the J gene TRBJ1-6; TRBD1 matches 7 bases. The CDR3 loop spans 14 amino acids. V lost 6 bases to trimming and J lost 7 bases; unmatched junction nucleotides: 9. In germline, CDR1 is DFQATT, CDR2 SNEGSKA (reference sequence). The CDR3 is CSASRQGSNSPLHF. The CDR3 nucleotides read TGCAGTGCGTCTCGACAGGGTTCGAATTCACCCCTCCACTTT.

This clone was seen a single time. The V gene is TRBV20-1, the J gene TRBJ1-5; D is unclear. Germline-derived CDR1 and CDR2 are DFQATT and SNEGSKA (reference sequence). The CDR3 extends over 15 amino acids. Trimming removed 0 bases from V and 7 bases from J, with 16 bases in between. As DNA, the CDR3 is TGCAGTGCTAGAGATTCGGGCGAACGGAAACAGCCCCAGCATTTT. Amino acid sequence: CSARDSGERKQPQHF.

V is TRBV5-4 and J is TRBJ1-6; perhaps TRBD1 as D (5 bases). The CDR3 loop spans 15 amino acids. From germline, CDR1 is SGHNT and CDR2 YYREEE (reference sequence). V shed 4 bases and J shed 9 bases, with 17 bases lying between them. The CDR3 DNA reads as TGTGCCAGCAGCGAAGGGGACGGGGTAGGTTCACCCCTCCACTTT. Translating gives CASSEGDGVGSPLHF.

This rearrangement joins TRBV6-1 to TRBJ2-2; D tentatively fits TRBD1 or TRBD2 (5 bases each). V lost 4 bases and J 8 bases, leaving 17 bases between the germline ends. The CDR3 consists of 15 residues. Germline V CDR1 and CDR2: MNHNS, SASEGT. The CDR3 bases are TGTGCCAGCAGTGTGGGGGACGGGTTTTCTGGGGAGCTGTTTTTT. As protein: CASSVGDGFSGELFF.

This clone was found a few times. A junction end diverges from the germline sequence, so it may reflect a read error. The chain combines TRBV7-2 with TRBJ2-3, with D perhaps matching TRBD1 or TRBD2 (5 bases each). This CDR3 comprises 12 residues. In germline, CDR1 is SGHTA, CDR2 FQGNSA. Written as DNA, the CDR3 is TGTGCCAGCAGCTTAGGCCGGGACCATGAGGATTTT. Its translation is CASSLGRDHEDF.

J is TRBJ2-2 and V is TRBV5-1; weak D call: TRBD2 (6 bases). Germline V CDR1 and CDR2: SGHRS, YFSETQ. The CDR3 covers 14 residues. Trimming left V 1 base short and J 4 bases short, with 8 bases between. The CDR3 nucleotides are TGCGCCAGCAGCTTGACGGGAGCCACCGGGGAGCTGTTTTTT. It is translated as CASSLTGATGELFF.

The chain combines TRBV12-3 or TRBV12-4 with TRBJ2-2; 14 nucleotides match TRBD2. V gave up 3 bases and J gave up 1 base; unmatched junction bases: 13. The CDR3 spans 21 residues. This CDR3 reads CASSFHPYRTSGGMNTGELFF. The CDR3 coding sequence is TGTGCCAGCAGTTTCCATCCCTATCGGACTAGCGGGGGGATGAACACCGGGGAGCTGTTTTTT.

The chain has TRBV19 and TRBJ1-4, with D unresolved. Trimming took off 4 bases at V and 4 bases at J, with 10 bases between the two ends. CDR3 size: 14 residues. Germline-derived CDR1 and CDR2 are LNHDA and SQIVND (reference sequence). The CDR3 loop reads CASSKIPLNEKLFF. The DNA of the CDR3 is TGTGCCAGTAGTAAGATTCCGCTTAATGAAAAACTGTTTTTT.

This clone was counted only a few times. This chain links TRBV6-1 with TRBJ2-1; 7 bases map to TRBD2. V trimming: 5 bases; J trimming: 5 bases; junction bases outside the gene matches: 3. Germline loops: CDR1 MNHNS, CDR2 SASEGT. This CDR3 spans 13 amino acids. CDR3 sequence: CASSPTSNNEQFF. CDR3 DNA sequence: TGTGCCAGCAGTCCGACTAGCAACAATGAGCAGTTCTTC.

The V call is TRBV5-6, the J call TRBJ2-7; possibly TRBD1 for D (5 bases). Trimming shortened V by 0 bases and J by 5 bases, and 9 bases separated the two germline ends. Germline CDR1 SGHDT, CDR2 YYEEEE. The CDR3 covers 13 residues. As DNA, the CDR3 is TGTGCCAGCAGCTTGGCAGGGATCCACGAGCAGTACTTC. This encodes CASSLAGIHEQYF.

The genes are TRBV20-1 and TRBJ1-2; D may be TRBD1 (6 bases). Germline V lookup: CDR1 DFQATT, CDR2 SNEGSKA (reference sequence). Trimming took off 5 bases at V and 8 bases at J, with 21 bases between the two ends. The CDR3 totals 14 residues. The CDR3 spells CSAPRRQDLEGYTF. The CDR3 nucleotides read TGCAGTGCTCCCCGTAGACAGGACCTAGAGGGCTACACCTTC.

The chain joins TRBV4-2 to TRBJ2-7; D might be TRBD1 (5 bases). Per the germline V gene, CDR1 is LGHNA and CDR2 is YNFKEQ. The V end lost 1 base, the J end lost 3 bases, and 10 bases lay between the germline ends. CDR3 length: 14 amino acids. The CDR3 protein is CASSQGQNLYEQYF. The CDR3 region has the DNA TGTGCCAGCAGCCAAGGACAGAATCTCTACGAGCAGTACTTC.